These T cell receptor beta chains were read from a single sample in a study of blood T cell repertoires in COVID-19. Measured with immunoSEQ multiplex PCR; TCRdb has only the in-frame clones, and not every one. In the table there are approximately 120,000 clones, about 74% of which are singletons. The sequenced material came from peripheral blood. The receptors originated from a man older than 75 with COVID-19, enrolled during active disease. Each CDR3 is given with its conserved first and last residue. The order of the fields is V gene, D gene, J gene, clone size, CDR3 protein. The D gene is left open where the match is weak. Rows give clone size only sometimes, using once, few, many, or a class for an expanded clone.

TRBV9	TRBD2	TRBJ2-3	-	CASSPRLASTDTQYF
TRBV7-2	-	TRBJ2-3	-	CASSLSGLQADTQYF
TRBV3-1/TRBV3-2	-	TRBJ1-1	-	CASSHLGVLNTEAFF
TRBV6-5	-	TRBJ2-7	once	CASSYEHSGSYEQYF
TRBV18	TRBD2	TRBJ2-5	-	CASSPPVLAGLQETQYF
TRBV5-6	TRBD1	TRBJ1-1	few	CASTRTGWNTEAFF
TRBV4-2	TRBD2	TRBJ2-5	-	CASSRVAGGIETQYF
TRBV5-6	-	TRBJ1-2	once	CASSLYQGPGYTF
TRBV11-2	TRBD1	TRBJ2-7	-	CASSSTGMYEQYF
TRBV3-1/TRBV3-2	TRBD1	TRBJ1-5	-	CASSQMTGPNQPQHF
TRBV6-5	-	TRBJ1-2	few	CASMPPGSGGYTF
TRBV23-1	-	TRBJ1-2	-	CASSHSGPGGGYTF
TRBV4-3	-	TRBJ2-3	-	CASSQDRGTDTQYF
TRBV29-1	-	TRBJ2-3	-	CSVGARLYTDTQYF
TRBV6-5	-	TRBJ1-3	-	CASSYGAGRPGNTIYF
TRBV24-1	TRBD2	TRBJ2-1	-	CATSDPYSSGVYNEQFF
TRBV10-1	-	TRBJ2-7	-	CASSTVPLTGTSYEQYF